The 17 T cell receptor beta chains given below trace back to one sample, sequenced in a study of regulatory T cells in long-lasting Graves disease. The time point denotes: newly diagnosed GD, antithyroid drugs for less than 3 months. The TCR library was prepared using RNA isolated from PBMCs. Arm-PCR of CDR3 regions and iRepertoire HTBI primers were used to build TCR beta libraries. TCRdb passed the multiplex PCR reads through MiXCR, listing each CDR3 protein once. Among some 450,000 distinct CDR3 sequences, over 15% were seen once, and the ten largest hold about 10%. These data are also associated with another study on T cells in Graves' hyperthyroidism and ophthalmopathy.

The sequencing here drew on peripheral blood mononuclear cells (PBMCs), taken at new diagnosis, from a patient treated with antithyroid drugs. The receptors were gathered from a woman aged 25 to 39 with Graves disease.

In its sample, this clonotype was seen many times. The chain couples TRBV28 to TRBJ2-7, with 7 bases matching TRBD2. This CDR3 spans 14 amino acids. Germline CDR1 MDHEN, CDR2 SYDVKM. V was pared by 8 bases and J by 3 bases, with 10 bases of the junction left unmatched. This CDR3 reads CASSEGGNVYEQYF. The CDR3 bases are TGTGCCAGCTCAGAGGGAGGGAATGTCTACGAGCAGTACTTC. Combining the CDR3 with reference TRBV28 and TRBJ2-7 gives the whole variable domain DVKVTQSSRYLVKRTGEKVFLECVQDMDHENMFWYRQDPGLGLRLIYFSYDVKMKEKGDIPEGYSVSREKKERFSLILESASTNQTSMYLCASSEGGNVYEQYFGPGTRLTVT.

This clonotype was picked up many times. This chain joins TRBV11-2 and TRBJ2-1; TRBD2 matches 11 bases. Germline V gene data show CDR1 as SGHAT and CDR2 as FQNNGV. V was pared by 5 bases and J by 12 bases, with 9 bases of the junction left unmatched. This CDR3 contains 14 residues. The CDR3 DNA is TGTGCCAGCAGCCCCCTAGCGGGAGGCGCACGGCAGTTCTTC. Protein product: CASSPLAGGARQFF.

This clonotype was detected a few times. The J gene is TRBJ2-7, the V gene TRBV6-5; D might be TRBD1 (6 bases). Germline V lookup: CDR1 MNHEY, CDR2 SVGAGI. Trimming left V 0 bases short and J 4 bases short, with 13 bases between. The length of the CDR3 is 15 residues. The CDR3 sequence: CASSYSIQGWYEQYF. CDR3 in DNA: TGTGCCAGCAGTTACTCGATCCAGGGGTGGTACGAGCAGTACTTC.

A few counts support this clonotype. The chain is built from TRBV20-1 and TRBJ1-2; TRBD1 is a possible D gene (5 bases). The CDR3 is 13 residues long. V lost 0 bases and J 8 bases, leaving 13 bases between the germline ends. The V gene's germline CDR1 is DFQATT and CDR2 SNEGSKA (reference sequence). The CDR3 is CSARDSGRGGYTF. The CDR3 DNA is TGCAGTGCTAGAGACAGTGGGAGGGGCGGCTACACCTTC.

V usage is TRBV27 and J usage is TRBJ2-7, with D unresolved. Germline V gene lookup returns CDR1 MNHEY and CDR2 SMNVEV (reference sequence). This CDR3 has 14 amino acids. V gave up 2 bases and J gave up 7 bases, with 15 bases separating them. The CDR3 protein is CASSLKHRFSEQYF. The CDR3 DNA reads TGTGCCAGCAGTTTAAAACATCGGTTCTCAGAGCAGTACTTC.

This clonotype was seen many times. The J gene is TRBJ2-2, the V gene TRBV7-3; D may correspond to TRBD1 or TRBD2 (6 bases each). Per the germline V gene, CDR1 is SGHTA and CDR2 is FQGTGA. The V end was cut by 5 bases, the J end by 6 bases, with 13 bases between. The CDR3 spans 14 residues. For the CDR3, the DNA is TGTGCCAGCAGCGCGCACAGGGACTCCGGGGAGCTGTTTTTT. Protein: CASSAHRDSGELFF.

For this clonotype: An end of the junction does not agree with germline; a read error may underlie this. The chain links TRBV13 to TRBJ2-4; D unclear. The CDR3 is 13 residues long. CDR1 and CDR2 (germline): PRHDT, FYEKMQ (reference sequence). DNA for the CDR3: TGCGCCAGCAGCTTCGGTCTAGGGAACATTCAGTACTTC. Protein sequence: CASSFGLGNIQYF. Combining the CDR3 with reference TRBV13 and TRBJ2-4 gives the whole variable domain AAGVIQSPRHLIKEKRETATLKCYPIPRHDTVYWYQQGPGQDPQFLISFYEKMQSDKGSIPDRFSAQQFSDYHSELNMSSLELGDSALYFCASSFGLGNIQYFGAGTRLSVL.

Many counts were recorded for this clonotype. The J gene is TRBJ1-1, the V gene TRBV6-2 or TRBV6-3; 8 positions match TRBD1. Trimming cost V 5 bases and J 8 bases; bases outside gene matches: 7. The CDR3 runs to 13 residues. Germline V lookup: CDR1 MNHEY, CDR2 SVGEGT. CDR3 in amino acids: CASSERTGKEAFF. In nucleotides, the CDR3 is TGTGCCAGCAGTGAACGGACAGGGAAAGAAGCTTTCTTT.

Many counts were recorded for this clonotype. The chain joins TRBV12-3 or TRBV12-4 to TRBJ2-3; D perhaps matches TRBD2 (5 bases). The CDR3 totals 14 residues. Deletions cut 8 bases from V and 3 bases from J, with 15 bases between. CDR3 in DNA: TGTGCCAGCTCGGGAAGAGGGTTGACAGATACGCAGTATTTT. It yields the protein CASSGRGLTDTQYF.

This clonotype was counted only a few times. This chain uses TRBV30 with TRBJ2-7; 12 nucleotides match TRBD2. J lost 4 bases, V lost 3 bases, and 13 bases had no gene match. The CDR3 has 17 amino acids. Germline CDR1 and CDR2: GTSNPN and SVGIG (reference sequence). The CDR3 protein is CAWRSATSGRGRYEQYF. The CDR3 DNA is TGTGCCTGGAGATCGGCGACTAGCGGGAGAGGAAGGTACGAGCAGTACTTC.

The chain carries TRBV2 and TRBJ2-3, with 12 bases aligning to TRBD2. The CDR3 has 16 amino acids. In germline, CDR1 is SNHLY, CDR2 FYNNEI. Trimming at V came to 6 bases and at J to 4 bases, leaving 8 bases not matched to a gene. The CDR3 spells CASRNSLAGGADTQYF. The CDR3 DNA sequence: TGTGCCAGCAGGAATTCGCTAGCGGGAGGGGCAGATACGCAGTATTTT.

The chain has TRBV20-1 and TRBJ1-2; D not certain. The V and J ends lost 1 base and 2 bases respectively, with 8 bases between them. Germline V lookup: CDR1 DFQATT, CDR2 SNEGSKA (reference sequence). The CDR3 length is 13 residues. CDR3 in amino acids: CSARADGNYGYTF. For the CDR3, the DNA is TGCAGTGCTAGAGCGGACGGCAACTATGGCTACACCTTC.

Comment on this clonotype: This may be a read error: a much more frequent sequence differs by one nucleotide. The chain recombines TRBV27 with TRBJ2-7; TRBD1 agrees at 8 bases. From germline, CDR1 is MNHEY and CDR2 SMNVEV (reference sequence). The CDR3 length is 14 residues. CDR3 coding DNA: TGTGCCAGCCACCCGGGACAGGCATTATACGAGCAGCACTTC. It encodes CASHPGQALYEQHF.

This clonotype was seen many times. The gene calls are TRBV20-1 and TRBJ2-3; 7 bases fit TRBD1. The CDR3 contains 16 residues. Germline lookup yields CDR1 DFQATT and CDR2 SNEGSKA (reference sequence). The CDR3 DNA sequence: TGCAGCCTCGGGACAGCCAAAACCGGGAACACAGATACGCAGTATTTT. It encodes CSLGTAKTGNTDTQYF.

This clonotype was counted many times. This chain uses TRBV10-1 with TRBJ2-1; perhaps TRBD2 as D (6 bases). The germline V and J ends were trimmed by 8 bases and 9 bases, with 14 bases remaining between them. CDR1 WNHNN and CDR2 SYGVQD come from the germline V gene (reference sequence). This CDR3 region has 12 residues. Here the CDR3 reads CASGEMEGEQFF. The CDR3 nucleotides are TGCGCCAGCGGCGAGATGGAGGGTGAGCAGTTCTTC.

This chain links TRBV7-9 with TRBJ1-4; D uncertain. The V end lost 2 bases, the J end lost 7 bases, and 14 bases lay between the germline ends. Germline V gives CDR1 SEHNR, CDR2 FQNEAQ (reference sequence). The CDR3 has 15 amino acids. CDR3 sequence reads: CASSLLSGSSEKLFF. The CDR3 coding sequence is TGTGCCAGCAGCTTACTGTCTGGGTCGAGTGAAAAACTGTTTTTT.

Of note for this clonotype: Given a much more abundant clone one base away, this may be a read error. The chain combines TRBV4-1 with TRBJ1-2, with D perhaps TRBD1 (5 bases). Looked up from germline, CDR1 is MGHRA and CDR2 is YSYEKL. This CDR3 is 14 amino acids long. Trimming took 0 bases from V and 1 from J, leaving 6 bases between them. This CDR3 is CASSQDRVNYGYTF. As DNA, the CDR3 is TGCGCCAGCAGCCAAGACAGGGTTAACTATGGCTACACCTTC.